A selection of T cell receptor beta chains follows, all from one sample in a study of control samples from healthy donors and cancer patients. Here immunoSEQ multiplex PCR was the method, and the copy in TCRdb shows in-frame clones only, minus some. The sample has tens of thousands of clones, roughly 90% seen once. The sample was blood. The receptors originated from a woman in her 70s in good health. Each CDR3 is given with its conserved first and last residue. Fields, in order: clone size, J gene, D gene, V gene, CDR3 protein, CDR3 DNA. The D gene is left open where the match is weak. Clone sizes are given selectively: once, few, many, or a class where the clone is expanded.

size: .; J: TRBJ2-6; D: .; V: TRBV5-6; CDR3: CASSLGGSGANVLTF; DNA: TGTGCCAGCAGCTTGGGAGGATCTGGGGCCAACGTCCTGACTTTC
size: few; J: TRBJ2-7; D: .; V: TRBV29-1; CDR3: CSVYGTPAYEQYF; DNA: TGCAGCGTTTATGGGACACCAGCCTACGAGCAGTACTTC
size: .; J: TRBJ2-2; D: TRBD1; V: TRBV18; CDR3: CASSPGTGPNTGELFF; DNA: TGTGCCAGCTCACCCGGGACAGGGCCGAACACCGGGGAGCTGTTTTTT
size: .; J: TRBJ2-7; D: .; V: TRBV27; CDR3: CASSPGALPAMSSYEQYF; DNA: TGTGCCAGCAGCCCTGGGGCCCTACCCGCTATGAGCTCCTACGAGCAGTACTTC
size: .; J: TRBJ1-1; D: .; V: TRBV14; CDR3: CASSQVGGTEAFF; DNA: TGTGCCAGCAGCCAAGTGGGGGGGACTGAAGCTTTCTTT
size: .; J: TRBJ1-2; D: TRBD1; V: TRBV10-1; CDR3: CASSNSGTGLYGHTF; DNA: TGCGCCAGCAGTAATTCCGGGACAGGGCTTTATGGCCACACCTTC
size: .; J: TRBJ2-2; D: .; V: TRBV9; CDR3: CASSVAFGGELFF; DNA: TGTGCCAGCAGCGTAGCTTTTGGCGGGGAGCTGTTTTTT
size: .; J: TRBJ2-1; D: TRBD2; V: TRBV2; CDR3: CASRGTSGRNEQFF; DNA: TGTGCCAGCAGGGGGACTAGCGGGAGAAATGAGCAGTTCTTC
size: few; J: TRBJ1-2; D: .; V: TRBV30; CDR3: CAWSSRTANYGYTF; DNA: TGTGCCTGGAGTTCCCGGACAGCTAACTATGGCTACACCTTC
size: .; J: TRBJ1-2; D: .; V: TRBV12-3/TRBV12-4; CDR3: CASSSSDRYGYTF; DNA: TGTGCCAGCAGTTCATCGGACCGATATGGCTACACCTTC
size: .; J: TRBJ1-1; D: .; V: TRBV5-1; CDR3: CASSFSGLDTEAFF; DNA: TGCGCCAGCAGCTTCTCAGGGCTCGATACTGAAGCTTTCTTT
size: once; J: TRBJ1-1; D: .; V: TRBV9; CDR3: CASSLRTQNTEAFF; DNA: TGTGCCAGCAGCCTCCGGACCCAGAACACTGAAGCTTTCTTT
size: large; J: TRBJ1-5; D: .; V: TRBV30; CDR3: CAWSKGLGNQPQHF; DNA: TGTGCCTGGAGTAAAGGGCTAGGCAATCAGCCCCAGCATTTT
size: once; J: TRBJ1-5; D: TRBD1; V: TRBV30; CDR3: CAWSRQGRTNQPQHF; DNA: TGTGCCTGGAGCCGACAGGGGCGGACCAATCAGCCCCAGCATTTT
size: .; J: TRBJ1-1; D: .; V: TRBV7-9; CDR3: CASSLQGVITEAFF; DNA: TGTGCCAGCAGCTTGCAGGGTGTTATCACTGAAGCTTTCTTT
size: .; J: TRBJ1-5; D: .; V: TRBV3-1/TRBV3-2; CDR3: CASSQSVGQPQHF; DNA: TGTGCCAGCAGCCAAAGTGTTGGTCAGCCCCAGCATTTT
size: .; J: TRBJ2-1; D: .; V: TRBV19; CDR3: CASSPRGGGDEQFF; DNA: TGTGCCAGTAGTCCTCGGGGAGGGGGCGATGAGCAGTTCTTC
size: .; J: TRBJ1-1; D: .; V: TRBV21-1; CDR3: CASSKGSGGDTEAFF; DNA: TGTGCCAGCAGCAAAGGTTCAGGAGGGGACACTGAAGCTTTCTTT
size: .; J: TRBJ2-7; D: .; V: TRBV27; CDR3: CASMGPVGRQYF; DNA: TGTGCCAGCATGGGGCCCGTGGGGCGGCAGTACTTC
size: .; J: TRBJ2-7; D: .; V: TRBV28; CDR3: CASRDSRGAYEQYF; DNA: TGTGCCAGCAGGGACTCACGAGGGGCCTACGAGCAGTACTTC
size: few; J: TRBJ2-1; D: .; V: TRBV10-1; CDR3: CASSEYGINEQFF; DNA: TGCGCCAGCAGTGAGTATGGGATTAATGAGCAGTTCTTC
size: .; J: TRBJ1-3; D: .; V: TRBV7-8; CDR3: CASSLPGPGNTIYF; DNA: TGTGCCAGCAGCTTACCAGGGCCTGGAAACACCATATATTTT
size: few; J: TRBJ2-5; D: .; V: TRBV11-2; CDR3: CASSFSGLETQYF; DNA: TGTGCCAGCAGCTTTTCGGGGTTGGAGACCCAGTACTTC
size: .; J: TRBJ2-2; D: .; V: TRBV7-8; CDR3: CASSLANGVGELFF; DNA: TGTGCCAGCAGCTTGGCTAACGGGGTGGGGGAGCTGTTTTTT
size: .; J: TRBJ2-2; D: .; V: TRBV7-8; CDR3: CASSFRETGELFF; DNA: TGTGCCAGCAGCTTTCGTGAGACCGGGGAGCTGTTTTTT
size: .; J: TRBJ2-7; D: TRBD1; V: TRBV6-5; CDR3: CASSPQTGPYEQYF; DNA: TGTGCCAGCAGTCCTCAGACAGGGCCCTACGAGCAGTACTTC
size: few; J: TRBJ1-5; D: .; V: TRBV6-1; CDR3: CASSEARVNQPQHF; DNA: TGTGCCAGCAGTGAGGCCAGGGTTAATCAGCCCCAGCATTTT
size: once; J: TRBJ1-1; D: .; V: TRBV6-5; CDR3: CASSYEVGGVNGAFF; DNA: TGTGCCAGCAGTTACGAGGTAGGAGGGGTGAACGGAGCTTTCTTT
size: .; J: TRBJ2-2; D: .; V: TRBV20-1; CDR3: CSARVSGELFF; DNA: TGCAGTGCTAGAGTTTCCGGGGAGCTGTTTTTT
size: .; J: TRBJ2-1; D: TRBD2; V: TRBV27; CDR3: CASSPFPLADSYNEQFF; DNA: TGTGCCAGCAGTCCCTTCCCCCTAGCGGACTCCTACAATGAGCAGTTCTTC
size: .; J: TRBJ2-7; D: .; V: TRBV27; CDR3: CASSFTGSSSYEQYF; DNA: TGTGCCAGCAGTTTCACGGGGTCCAGCTCCTACGAGCAGTACTTC
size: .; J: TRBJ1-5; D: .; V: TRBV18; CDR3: CASSPRSGQPQHF; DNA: TGTGCCAGCTCACCGAGGTCAGGCCAGCCCCAGCATTTT
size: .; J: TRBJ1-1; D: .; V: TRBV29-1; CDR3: CSARGQGRGGTEAFF; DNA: TGCAGCGCAAGAGGGCAGGGGAGAGGGGGCACTGAAGCTTTCTTT
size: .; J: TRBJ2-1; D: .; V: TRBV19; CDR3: CASSIRVQGRDNEQFF; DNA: TGTGCCAGTAGTATAAGGGTACAGGGTCGTGACAATGAGCAGTTCTTC
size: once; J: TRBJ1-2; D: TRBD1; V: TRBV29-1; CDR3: CSVIVHRGWGYTF; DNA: TGCAGCGTTATAGTTCACAGGGGTTGGGGCTACACCTTC
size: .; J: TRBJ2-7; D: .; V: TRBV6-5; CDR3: CASSRSGAYEQYF; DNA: TGTGCCAGCAGCCGATCGGGAGCCTACGAGCAGTACTTC
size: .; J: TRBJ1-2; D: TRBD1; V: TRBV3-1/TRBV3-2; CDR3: CASSQVIGGDGYTF; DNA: TGTGCCAGCAGCCAAGTGATAGGGGGCGATGGCTACACCTTC
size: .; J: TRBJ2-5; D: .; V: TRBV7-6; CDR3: CASSLQETQYF; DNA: TGTGCCAGCAGCCTACAAGAGACCCAGTACTTC
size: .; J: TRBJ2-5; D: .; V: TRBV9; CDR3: CASSVGFLETQYF; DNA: TGTGCCAGCAGCGTGGGGTTCCTGGAGACCCAGTACTTC
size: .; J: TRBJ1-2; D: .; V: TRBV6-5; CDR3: CASSPRGALDGYTF; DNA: TGTGCCAGCAGCCCCCGGGGCGCCCTAGATGGCTACACCTTC
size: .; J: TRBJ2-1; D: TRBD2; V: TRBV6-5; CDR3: CASSSRTSGYNEQFF; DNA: TGTGCCAGCAGTTCCAGGACTAGCGGCTACAATGAGCAGTTCTTC
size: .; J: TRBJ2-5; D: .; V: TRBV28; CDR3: CASSSPGTAQTQYF; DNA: TGTGCCAGCAGCTCCCCGGGGACCGCTCAGACCCAGTACTTC
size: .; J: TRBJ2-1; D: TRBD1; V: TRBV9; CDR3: CASSVEGQSYNEQFF; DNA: TGTGCCAGCAGCGTAGAGGGACAGAGCTACAATGAGCAGTTCTTC
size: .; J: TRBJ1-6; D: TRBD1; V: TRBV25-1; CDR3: CASNPSIGGRGSNSPLHF; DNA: TGTGCCAGCAATCCATCGATAGGGGGCCGAGGAAGTAATTCACCCCTCCACTTT
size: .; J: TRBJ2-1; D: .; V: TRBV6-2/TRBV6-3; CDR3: CASSYSGVPTAFF; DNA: TGTGCCAGCAGTTACTCGGGTGTTCCGACTGCGTTCTTC
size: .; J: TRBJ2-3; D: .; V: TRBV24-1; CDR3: CATSDTRRFTDTQYF; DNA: TGTGCCACCAGTGACACGAGGCGGTTCACAGATACGCAGTATTTT
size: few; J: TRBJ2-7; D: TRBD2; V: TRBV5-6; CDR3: CASSWGLGTSGRVVEQYF; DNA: TGTGCCAGCAGCTGGGGCCTAGGGACTAGCGGGAGAGTGGTCGAGCAGTACTTC
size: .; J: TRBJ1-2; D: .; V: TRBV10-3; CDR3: CAISEGVQITAYGYTF; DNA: TGTGCCATCAGTGAAGGTGTGCAGATCACTGCGTATGGCTACACCTTC
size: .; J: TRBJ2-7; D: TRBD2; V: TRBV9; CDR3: CASSVASGSYEQYF; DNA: TGTGCCAGCAGCGTTGCTAGCGGGAGCTACGAGCAGTACTTC
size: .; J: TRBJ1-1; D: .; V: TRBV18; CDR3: CASSIGALPYTEAFF; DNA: TGTGCCAGCTCAATTGGGGCCTTGCCTTACACTGAAGCTTTCTTT